Each of the 26 T cell receptor beta chains below was sequenced from the same sample in a study of OX40 agonist ivuxolimab in advanced cancers. Profiled with immunoSEQ multiplex PCR; TCRdb holds only in-frame clones, not every one. Found here are approximately 77,000 clones, around four fifths of them singletons; the top ten hold roughly 1.9%. The specimen comprised CD4+ or CD8+ T cells sorted from blood, sampled in a trial of the OX40 agonist ivuxolimab. Every receptor here comes from an adult with an advanced solid tumor such as melanoma, head and neck, liver or kidney cancer.

The chain couples TRBV7-8 to TRBJ1-6; D is ambiguous. Germline V gene sequence: CDR1 SGHVS, CDR2 FQNEAQ. The CDR3 is 14 residues long. V was pared by 10 bases and J by 9 bases, with 19 bases between. CDR3 protein: CATHNWGLSSPLHF. CDR3 DNA sequence: TGTGCCACCCATAACTGGGGTTTAAGTTCACCCCTCCACTTT.

V gene TRBV5-5 combines with J gene TRBJ2-7; D uncertain. Trimming pared 3 bases from V and 1 base from J, leaving 8 bases between. CDR1 and CDR2 from the germline V gene are SGHKS and YYEKEE (reference sequence). This CDR3 spans 13 amino acids. This chain's CDR3 is CASSSTRSYEQYF. CDR3 nucleotide sequence: TGTGCCAGCAGCTCGACACGTTCCTACGAGCAGTACTTC.

The chain links TRBV7-2 to TRBJ1-5; 7 bases are a match to TRBD1. With V trimmed by 6 bases and J by 6 bases, 8 bases remained unmatched. The CDR3 has 14 amino acids. The germline V gene encodes CDR1 SGHTA and CDR2 FQGNSA. This CDR3 is CASRRDSGGQPQHF. In DNA form, the CDR3 reads TGTGCCAGCAGGCGGGACAGCGGGGGTCAGCCCCAGCATTTT.

V and J are TRBV28 and TRBJ1-2, with D hard to call. CDR1 MDHEN and CDR2 SYDVKM come from the germline V gene. Trimming removed 4 bases from V and 4 bases from J, with 16 bases in between. This CDR3 is 15 amino acids long. The CDR3 loop reads CASSSGGVLSYGYTF. CDR3 DNA sequence: TGTGCCAGCAGTTCTGGTGGGGTCTTAAGCTATGGCTACACCTTC.

J is TRBJ1-1 and V is TRBV19; 8 bases fit TRBD1. Germline V gives CDR1 LNHDA, CDR2 SQIVND (reference sequence). The CDR3 runs 13 residues. J was trimmed by 3 bases and V by 6 bases; bases with no gene match: 3. The CDR3 DNA is TGTGCCAGTAGCTCGACAGGGGACACTGAAGCTTTCTTT. Amino acid sequence: CASSSTGDTEAFF.

The chain has TRBV2 and TRBJ2-5; possibly TRBD2 for D (5 bases). This CDR3 comprises 13 residues. Deletions cut 4 bases from V and 5 bases from J, with 11 bases between. Per the germline V gene, CDR1 is SNHLY and CDR2 is FYNNEI. DNA of the CDR3: TGTGCCAGCAGTGCACTAGTCGAGGAGACCCAGTACTTC. This gives the protein CASSALVEETQYF.

This chain links TRBV7-8 with TRBJ1-2; TRBD1 might be the D (5 bases). CDR1 is SGHVS, CDR2 FQNEAQ, per germline. The ends were cut back, 4 bases at V and 2 bases at J, with 17 bases in the middle. This CDR3 region has 16 residues. The CDR3: CASSSRRGVGNYGYTF. CDR3 nucleotides: TGTGCCAGCAGCTCGAGGAGGGGAGTAGGAAACTATGGCTACACCTTC.

The rearrangement joins TRBV7-6 to TRBJ2-7; 7 nucleotides line up with TRBD1. J lost 7 bases, V lost 1 base, and 10 bases had no gene match. The germline V gene encodes CDR1 SGHVS and CDR2 FNYEAQ. This CDR3 contains 15 residues. The CDR3 here is CASSLGAQGVREQYF. In DNA form, the CDR3 reads TGTGCCAGCAGCTTAGGTGCGCAGGGGGTGCGGGAGCAGTACTTC.

Only one count was recorded for this clone. V usage is TRBV16 and J usage is TRBJ1-4; D unresolved. Trimming cost V 5 bases and J 1 base, with 11 bases left between them. The CDR3 spans 15 residues. CDR1 is KGHSY, CDR2 FQNENV, per germline. CDR3: CASSAITETNEKLFF. In DNA, the CDR3 is TGTGCCAGCAGCGCCATCACGGAAACTAATGAAAAACTGTTTTTT.

V and J are TRBV9 and TRBJ2-3; D uncertain. V gave up 7 bases and J gave up 1 base, with 7 bases separating them. The CDR3 contains 12 residues. CDR1 is SGDLS, CDR2 YYNGEE, per germline. The CDR3 DNA reads TGTGCCAGCGGGTATGGCACAGATACGCAGTATTTT. It specifies CASGYGTDTQYF.

Here the CDR3 reads CASSLYRGNSPLHF. CDR3 coding DNA: TGTGCCAGCAGCTTGTACAGGGGTAATTCACCCCTCCACTTT. The rearrangement joins TRBV5-4 to TRBJ1-6; TRBD1 matches at 7 bases. The CDR3 totals 14 residues. CDR1 is SGHNT, CDR2 YYREEE, per germline (reference sequence). Trimming cost V 1 base and J 6 bases; bases outside gene matches: 1.

The gene calls are TRBV9 and TRBJ2-5, with TRBD2 as a possible D gene (6 bases). The CDR3 totals 14 residues. The germline gives CDR1 SGDLS, CDR2 YYNGEE. Trimming took 3 bases from V and 2 from J, leaving 11 bases between them. CDR3 bases: TGTGCCAGCAGCGCCGGAGGGGTACAAGAGACCCAGTACTTC. Translated, it gives CASSAGGVQETQYF.

CDR3 amino acids: CASSGRGNQPQHF. The CDR3 nucleotides read TGTGCCAGCAGCGGGAGGGGCAATCAGCCCCAGCATTTT. The rearrangement joins TRBV6-6 to TRBJ1-5; D unresolved. CDR1 is MNHNY and CDR2 is SVGAGI in the germline V gene (reference sequence). CDR3 size: 13 residues. The V end was cut by 6 bases, the J end by 2 bases, with 8 bases between.

This clone has just a few counts. The sample carries other DNA sequences with the same CDR3. The CDR3 coding sequence is TGTGCCAGCAGCTTGGGAGGGACGGTGAACTATGGCTACACCTTC. This gives the protein CASSLGGTVNYGYTF. V usage is TRBV5-6 and J usage is TRBJ1-2, with a possible D match to TRBD1 (5 bases). The CDR3 runs 15 residues. Per germline, CDR1 SGHDT and CDR2 YYEEEE. Trimming removed 0 bases at V and 2 bases at J, with 11 bases between.

Worth noting for this clone: The same CDR3 is also encoded by other DNA sequences in this sample. The V gene is TRBV7-3, the J gene TRBJ2-1; no definite D call. CDR3 size: 16 residues. The ends were cut back, 5 bases at V and 10 bases at J, with 24 bases in the middle. The V gene's germline CDR1 is SGHTA and CDR2 FQGTGA. The CDR3 sequence is CASSLNGGQARVEQFF. The CDR3 region has the DNA TGTGCCAGCAGCCTAAACGGTGGGCAGGCTAGAGTAGAGCAGTTCTTC.

The chain combines TRBV6-1 with TRBJ1-3; no definite D call. The CDR3 totals 12 residues. V gave up 1 base and J gave up 7 bases, with 5 bases separating them. Germline lookup yields CDR1 MNHNS and CDR2 SASEGT. This CDR3 reads CASSEGWNTIYF. In DNA form, the CDR3 reads TGTGCCAGCAGTGAAGGCTGGAACACCATATATTTT.

CDR3 in amino acids: CASLEPGRGVSSQYF. CDR3 bases: TGTGCCAGCCTGGAACCAGGGCGGGGGGTTTCTTCGCAGTATTTT. The rearrangement links TRBV28 to TRBJ2-3, with 8 nucleotides matching TRBD2. Germline assignment: CDR1 MDHEN and CDR2 SYDVKM. Losses at the gene ends were 8 bases for V and 10 bases for J; bases not matched to a gene: 17. The CDR3 extends over 15 amino acids.

The rearrangement links TRBV5-1 to TRBJ2-3; the D is unclear. The V gene's germline CDR1 is SGHRS and CDR2 YFSETQ. CDR3 length equals 17 residues. Trimming stripped 1 base from V and 0 bases from J, with 15 bases between. As DNA, the CDR3 is TGCGCCAGCAGCTTGAACATTCGTAGTGTTAGCACAGATACGCAGTATTTT. This sequence encodes CASSLNIRSVSTDTQYF.

The table lists this clone with a few counts. V is TRBV2 and J is TRBJ1-6; possibly TRBD1 for D (5 bases). The CDR3 sequence is 18 residues long. V gave up 7 bases and J gave up 7 bases, with 26 bases separating them. Looked up from germline, CDR1 is SNHLY and CDR2 is FYNNEI. The CDR3 sequence: CASNPRDQGRGRNSPLHF. CDR3 DNA sequence: TGTGCCAGCAACCCGCGCGATCAGGGAAGGGGACGGAATTCACCCCTCCACTTT.

The gene calls are TRBV18 and TRBJ2-7; no firm D call. The CDR3 consists of 12 residues. Trimming stripped 5 bases from V and 4 bases from J, with 9 bases between. Germline-derived CDR1 and CDR2 are KGHSH and LQKENI. For the CDR3, the DNA is TGTGCCAGCTCAACCACCGGTTACGAGCAGTACTTC. Translation gives CASSTTGYEQYF.

The DNA of the CDR3 is TGTGCCACAAAAGTAGGACAGGAGGCAAGACACGAGCAGTACTTC. Translating it yields CATKVGQEARHEQYF. The V call is TRBV15, the J call TRBJ2-7; 7 bases are shared with TRBD1. Germline V gene sequence: CDR1 LNHNV, CDR2 YYDKDF (reference sequence). The CDR3 is 15 residues long. With 9 bases clipped from V and 5 bases from J, the junction kept 16 bases outside the gene matches.

J is TRBJ2-5 and V is TRBV9; 10 nucleotides agree with TRBD2. This CDR3 region has 16 residues. Germline assignment: CDR1 SGDLS and CDR2 YYNGEE. V dropped 1 base and J dropped 2; count of bases not matched to a gene: 5. CDR3: CASSVNPSGGQETQYF. CDR3 nucleotide sequence: TGTGCCAGCAGCGTAAACCCTAGCGGGGGACAAGAGACCCAGTACTTC.

The chain links TRBV5-4 to TRBJ2-3; D uncertain. Germline V gene data show CDR1 as SGHNT and CDR2 as YYREEE (reference sequence). The CDR3 sequence is 16 residues long. V lost 5 bases to trimming and J lost 0 bases, with 16 bases between them. The CDR3, as DNA: TGTGCCAGCAGGCCTGGAGTGATTTCTAGCACAGATACGCAGTATTTT. Its protein product is CASRPGVISSTDTQYF. Drawing the rest from reference TRBV5-4 and TRBJ2-3, the complete variable domain is ETGVTQSPTHLIKTRGQQVTLRCSSQSGHNTVSWYQQALGQGPQFIFQYYREEENGRGNFPPRFSGLQFPNYSSELNVNALELDDSALYLCASRPGVISSTDTQYFGPGTRLTVL.

The V and J genes are TRBV15 and TRBJ1-2, with 9 bases aligning to TRBD1. Trimming at V came to 6 bases and at J to 4 bases, leaving 6 bases not matched to a gene. Germline V gene sequence: CDR1 LNHNV, CDR2 YYDKDF (reference sequence). This CDR3 is 14 amino acids long. The CDR3: CATRNRGRGYGYTF. The CDR3 DNA is TGTGCCACCAGGAACAGGGGGCGCGGCTATGGCTACACCTTC.

The chain couples TRBV18 to TRBJ2-1, with 10 nucleotides matching TRBD2. The CDR3 covers 15 residues. The germline V gene has CDR1 KGHSH and CDR2 LQKENI. With V trimmed by 2 bases and J by 4 bases, 2 bases remained unmatched. The CDR3 coding sequence is TGTGCCAGCTCACCAGCTAGCGGGGGATACAATGAGCAGTTCTTC. Amino acids: CASSPASGGYNEQFF.

This chain links TRBV9 with TRBJ2-7; the match to TRBD2 covers 12 bases. The germline V gene has CDR1 SGDLS and CDR2 YYNGEE. This CDR3 comprises 15 residues. Losses at the gene ends were 0 bases for V and 3 bases for J; bases not matched to a gene: 1. The CDR3 DNA is TGTGCCAGCAGCGTAGGGACTAGCGGGGACTACGAGCAGTACTTC. Amino acids: CASSVGTSGDYEQYF.